Many counts were recorded for the clone carrying this T cell receptor (beta chain). With 8 bases clipped from V and 1 base from J, the junction kept 20 bases outside the gene matches. Germline CDR1 and CDR2: MDHEN and SYDVKM. The CDR3 has 19 residues. TCRdb reprocessed the 5' RACE reads with MiXCR, giving one entry per CDR3 protein. The sample records around 63,000 distinct CDR3 sequences, 6.3% being singletons. The data are from a study of spatial heterogeneity in lung cancer. Noted time point: sample taken at primary tumor resection. The chain combines TRBV28 with TRBJ1-1; 9 nucleotides match TRBD1. Sequencing used PBMCs, obtained at surgery. The sequence was collected from a female donor with early-stage non-small cell lung cancer. The CDR3 DNA is TGTGCCAGCCATTACGGGGGTACTAGGACAGGGGAGAGGAACACTGAAGCTTTCTTT. Encoded protein: CASHYGGTRTGERNTEAFF.